The sequence of this T cell receptor (beta chain) was determined in a study of blood T cell repertoires in COVID-19. On the study more broadly: Acute and convalescent COVID-19 samples came from the United States, Italy and Spain. From T cells, B-cell-depleted T cells, or PBMCs came the material, which was cDNA or gDNA.

Individuals aged about 18 to 89 years were recruited from about two dozen US areas. Only in-frame clones appear in the TCRdb table, and some are missing; sequencing was by immunoSEQ multiplex PCR. The sample yields some 350,000 clones, approximately 92% seen once. Specimen: PBMCs or T cells enriched from blood (not recorded which). This TCR was sampled from a man younger than 35 who had recovered from COVID-19.

The CDR3 sequence: CASRSTGINTGELFF. For the CDR3, the DNA is TGTGCCAGCAGGTCGACAGGAATCAACACCGGGGAGCTGTTTTTT. The V call is TRBV6-5, the J call TRBJ2-2, with D possibly matching TRBD1 (6 bases). The CDR3 spans 15 residues. Looked up from germline, CDR1 is MNHEY and CDR2 is SVGAGI. Deletions cut 6 bases from V and 2 bases from J, with 13 bases between.